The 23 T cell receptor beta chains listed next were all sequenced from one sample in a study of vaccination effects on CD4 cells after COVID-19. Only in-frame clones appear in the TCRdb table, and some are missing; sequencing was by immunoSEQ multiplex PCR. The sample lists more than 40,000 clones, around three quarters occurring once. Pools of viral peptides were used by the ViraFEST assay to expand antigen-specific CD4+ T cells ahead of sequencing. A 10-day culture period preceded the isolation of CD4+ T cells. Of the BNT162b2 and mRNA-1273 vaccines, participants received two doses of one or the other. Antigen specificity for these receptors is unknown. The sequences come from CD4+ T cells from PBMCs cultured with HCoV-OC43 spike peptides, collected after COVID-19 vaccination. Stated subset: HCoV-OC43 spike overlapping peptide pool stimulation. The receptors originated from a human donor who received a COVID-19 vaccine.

The CDR3 protein is CSVLTVSSGANVLTF. In DNA form, the CDR3 reads TGCAGCGTTCTGACAGTTAGCTCTGGGGCCAACGTCCTGACTTTC. The V and J genes are TRBV29-1 and TRBJ2-6; D perhaps matches TRBD1 (5 bases). This CDR3 has 15 residues. Trimming shortened V by 5 bases and J by 0 bases, and 11 bases separated the two germline ends. Germline loops: CDR1 SQVTM, CDR2 ANQGSEA.

In DNA, the CDR3 is TGTGCCAGCAGCTTGGTGCGCGCGGGAGGCACCAGGGATACGCAGTATTTT. Translating it yields CASSLVRAGGTRDTQYF. V usage is TRBV5-8 and J usage is TRBJ2-3; 8 bases are shared with TRBD2. Germline loops: CDR1 SGHTS, CDR2 YDEGEE. This CDR3 has 17 amino acids. Trimming removed 0 bases from V and 6 bases from J; junction bases left unmatched: 12.

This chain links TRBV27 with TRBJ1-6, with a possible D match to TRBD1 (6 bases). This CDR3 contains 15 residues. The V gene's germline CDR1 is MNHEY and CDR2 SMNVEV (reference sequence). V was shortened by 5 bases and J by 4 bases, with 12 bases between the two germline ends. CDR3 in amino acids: CASSLNREYNSPLHF. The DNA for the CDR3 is TGTGCCAGCAGTCTGAACAGGGAATATAATTCACCCCTCCACTTT.

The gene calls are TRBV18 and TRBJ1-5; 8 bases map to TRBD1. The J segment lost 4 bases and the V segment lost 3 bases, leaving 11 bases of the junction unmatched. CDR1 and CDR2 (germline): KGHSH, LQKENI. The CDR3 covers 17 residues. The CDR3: CASSPLRTGKGNQPQHF. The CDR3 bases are TGTGCCAGCTCACCTCTCCGGACAGGGAAGGGTAATCAGCCCCAGCATTTT. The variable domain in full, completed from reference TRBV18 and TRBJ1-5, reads NAGVMQNPRHLVRRRGQEARLRCSPMKGHSHVYWYRQLPEEGLKFMVYLQKENIIDESGMPKERFSAEFPKEGPSILRIQQVVRGDSAAYFCASSPLRTGKGNQPQHFGDGTRLSIL.

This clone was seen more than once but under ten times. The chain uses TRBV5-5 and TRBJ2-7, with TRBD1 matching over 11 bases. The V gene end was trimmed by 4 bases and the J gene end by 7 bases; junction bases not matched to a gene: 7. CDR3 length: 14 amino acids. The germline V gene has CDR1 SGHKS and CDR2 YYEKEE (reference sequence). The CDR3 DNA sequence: TGTGCCAGCAGCCTCGGGACAGGGGGGAGGGAGCAGTACTTC. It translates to CASSLGTGGREQYF.

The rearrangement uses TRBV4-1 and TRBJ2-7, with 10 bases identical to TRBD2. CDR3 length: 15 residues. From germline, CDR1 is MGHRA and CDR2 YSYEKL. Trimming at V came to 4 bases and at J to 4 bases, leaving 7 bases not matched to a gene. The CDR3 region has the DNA TGCGCCAGCAGCCGACTAGCGGGTTTAGGGTACGAGCAGTACTTC. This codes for CASSRLAGLGYEQYF.

CDR3 DNA: TGTGCCAGCTCACCAATTTGGGACGCAAAAACCATTGAAGCTTTCTTT. Its translation: CASSPIWDAKTIEAFF. The V call is TRBV18, the J call TRBJ1-1, with D possibly TRBD1 on 5 matching bases. Per the germline V gene, CDR1 is KGHSH and CDR2 is LQKENI. V was trimmed by 2 bases and J by 7 bases, leaving 20 bases between them. The CDR3 is made up of 16 amino acids.

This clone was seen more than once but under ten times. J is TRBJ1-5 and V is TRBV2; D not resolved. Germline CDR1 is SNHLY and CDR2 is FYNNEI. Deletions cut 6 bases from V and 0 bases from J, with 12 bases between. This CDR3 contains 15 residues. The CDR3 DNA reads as TGTGCCAGCAGGGAGGGTGTTCATAGCAATCAGCCCCAGCATTTT. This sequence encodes CASREGVHSNQPQHF.

CDR3 sequence: CASSLVGALTYEQYF. For the CDR3, the DNA is TGTGCCAGCAGCTTAGTCGGGGCGCTAACCTACGAGCAGTACTTC. The chain carries TRBV7-2 and TRBJ2-7; the D gene could be TRBD1 or TRBD2 (5 bases each). Germline assignment: CDR1 SGHTA and CDR2 FQGNSA. V was clipped by 1 base and J by 2 bases, with 12 bases between them. The CDR3 covers 15 residues. The entire variable domain, with the rest obtained from reference TRBV7-2 and TRBJ2-7, is as follows: GAGVSQSPSNKVTEKGKDVELRCDPISGHTALYWYRQSLGQGLEFLIYFQGNSAPDKSGLPSDRFSAERTGGSVSTLTIQRTQQEDSAVYLCASSLVGALTYEQYFGPGTRLTVT.

In nucleotides, the CDR3 is TGCGCCAGCAGCCAGCCGGGACAGGGGCCTGGCTACACCTTC. As protein: CASSQPGQGPGYTF. The V call is TRBV4-1, the J call TRBJ1-2; TRBD1 aligns across 10 bases. This CDR3 is built from 14 residues. V trimming: 3 bases; J trimming: 7 bases; junction bases outside the gene matches: 5. From germline, CDR1 is MGHRA and CDR2 YSYEKL.

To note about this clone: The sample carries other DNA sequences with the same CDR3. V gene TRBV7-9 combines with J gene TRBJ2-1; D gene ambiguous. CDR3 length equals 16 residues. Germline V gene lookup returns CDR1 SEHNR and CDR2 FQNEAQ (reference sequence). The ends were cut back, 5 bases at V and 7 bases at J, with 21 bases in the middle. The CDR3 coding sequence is TGTGCCAGCAGCCCAATTACACCCCTAAGTGGTAATGAGCAGTTCTTC. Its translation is CASSPITPLSGNEQFF.

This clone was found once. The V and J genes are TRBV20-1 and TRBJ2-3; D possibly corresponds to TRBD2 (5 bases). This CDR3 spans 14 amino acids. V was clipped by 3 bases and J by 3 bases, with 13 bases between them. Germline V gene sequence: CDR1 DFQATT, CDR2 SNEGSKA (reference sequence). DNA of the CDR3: TGCAGTGCTAGTGATCAACTAGGAACAGATACGCAGTATTTT. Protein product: CSASDQLGTDTQYF.

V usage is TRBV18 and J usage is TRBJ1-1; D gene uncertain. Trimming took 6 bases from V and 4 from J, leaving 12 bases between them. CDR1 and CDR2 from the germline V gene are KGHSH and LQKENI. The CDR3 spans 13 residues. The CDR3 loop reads CASSAPGPTEAFF. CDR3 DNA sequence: TGTGCCAGCTCTGCCCCAGGACCCACTGAAGCTTTCTTT.

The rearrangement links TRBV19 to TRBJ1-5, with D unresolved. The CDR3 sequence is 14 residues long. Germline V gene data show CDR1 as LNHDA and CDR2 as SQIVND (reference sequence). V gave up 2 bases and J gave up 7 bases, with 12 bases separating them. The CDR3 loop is CASSILPGRQPQHF. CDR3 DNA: TGTGCCAGTAGTATATTACCGGGCAGGCAGCCCCAGCATTTT.

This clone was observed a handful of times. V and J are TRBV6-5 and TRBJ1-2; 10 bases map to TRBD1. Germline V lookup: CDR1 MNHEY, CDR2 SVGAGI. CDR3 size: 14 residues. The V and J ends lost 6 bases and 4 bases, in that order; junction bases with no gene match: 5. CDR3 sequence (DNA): TGTGCCAGCAGAAAGGGACAGGGGACCTATGGCTACACCTTC. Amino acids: CASRKGQGTYGYTF.

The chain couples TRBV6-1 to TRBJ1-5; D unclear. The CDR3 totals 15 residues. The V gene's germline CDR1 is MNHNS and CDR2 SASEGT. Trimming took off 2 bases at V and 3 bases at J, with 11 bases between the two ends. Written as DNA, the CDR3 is TGTGCCAGCAGTGAAAACGGGCACGACAATCAGCCCCAGCATTTT. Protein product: CASSENGHDNQPQHF.

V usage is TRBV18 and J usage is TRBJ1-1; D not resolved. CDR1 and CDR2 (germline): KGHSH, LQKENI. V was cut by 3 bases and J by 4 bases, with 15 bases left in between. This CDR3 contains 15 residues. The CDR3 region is CASSPQTSPGTEAFF. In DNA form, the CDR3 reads TGTGCCAGCTCACCGCAGACATCGCCCGGCACTGAAGCTTTCTTT.

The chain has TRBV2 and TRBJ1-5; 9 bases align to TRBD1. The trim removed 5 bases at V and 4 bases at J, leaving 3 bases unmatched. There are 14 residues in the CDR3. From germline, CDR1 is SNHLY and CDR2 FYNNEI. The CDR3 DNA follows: TGTGCCAGCAGTCATGACAGGGGGAATCAGCCCCAGCATTTT. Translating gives CASSHDRGNQPQHF.

The CDR3 protein is CASSWTSGSSETQYF. CDR3 sequence (DNA): TGTGCCAGCAGCTGGACTAGCGGGAGTTCAGAGACCCAGTACTTC. The genes are TRBV5-4 and TRBJ2-5; 13 bases are a match to TRBD2. The germline V gene has CDR1 SGHNT and CDR2 YYREEE (reference sequence). The CDR3 covers 15 residues. J lost 4 bases, V lost 3 bases, and 3 bases had no gene match.

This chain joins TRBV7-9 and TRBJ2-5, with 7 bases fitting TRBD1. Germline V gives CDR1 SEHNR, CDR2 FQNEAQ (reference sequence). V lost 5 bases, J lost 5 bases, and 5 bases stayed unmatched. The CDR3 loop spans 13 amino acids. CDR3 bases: TGTGCCAGCAGCCTAGGGACAGTGGAGACCCAGTACTTC. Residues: CASSLGTVETQYF.

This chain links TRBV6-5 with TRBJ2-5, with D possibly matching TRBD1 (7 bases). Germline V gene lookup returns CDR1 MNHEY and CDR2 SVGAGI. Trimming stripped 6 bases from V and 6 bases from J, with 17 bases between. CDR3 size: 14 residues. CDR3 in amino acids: CASSAGQYLKTQYF. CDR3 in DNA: TGTGCCAGCAGCGCGGGACAGTATTTGAAGACCCAGTACTTC.

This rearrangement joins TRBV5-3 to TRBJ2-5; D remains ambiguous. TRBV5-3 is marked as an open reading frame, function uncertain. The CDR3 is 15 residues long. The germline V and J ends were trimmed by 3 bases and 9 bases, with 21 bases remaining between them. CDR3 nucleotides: TGTGCCAGAAGCTACCGAGTATCCGAGCAGAAGGCCCAGTACTTC. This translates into CARSYRVSEQKAQYF.

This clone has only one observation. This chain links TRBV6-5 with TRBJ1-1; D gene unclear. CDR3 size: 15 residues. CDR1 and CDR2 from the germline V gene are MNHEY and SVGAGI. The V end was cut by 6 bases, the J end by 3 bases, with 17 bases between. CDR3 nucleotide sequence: TGTGCCAGCAGACTTGCTCTCAGTGTATACACTGAAGCTTTCTTT. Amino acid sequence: CASRLALSVYTEAFF.